These T cell receptor beta chains were read from a single sample in a study of cytomegalovirus exposure and HLA in healthy donors. Clones were read by immunoSEQ multiplex PCR, and TCRdb kept only the in-frame ones, dropping some. Of 100,000 to 150,000 clones listed, approximately 78% are singletons. Sequencing was carried out using PBMCs. The receptors stem from a woman aged 25-40 years in good health and CMV-seronegative. Each CDR3 is given with its conserved first and last residue. A D gene is named only where the DNA matches it firmly. Size is stated for part of the rows, as once, few or many counts, or as a class when the clone is expanded.

>few|-|TRBV6-5|TRBJ1-1
TGTGCCAGCAGTTACTCGTCTCACACTGAAGCTTTCTTT
CASSYSSHTEAFF
>-|TRBD2|TRBV11-1|TRBJ2-3
TGTGCCAGCAGCTTACGAAGCGGGGGGGCGGCAGATACGCAGTATTTT
CASSLRSGGAADTQYF
>once|TRBD1|TRBV5-1|TRBJ2-1
TGCGCCAGCAGCTGGCCGCTGGACAGGGCATCTACTGAGCAGTTCTTC
CASSWPLDRASTEQFF
>-|-|TRBV5-1|TRBJ2-3
TGCGCCAGCAGCCCCGGGACAATGGCAGATACGCAGTATTTT
CASSPGTMADTQYF
>-|-|TRBV30|TRBJ1-2
TGTGCCTGGAGAACACGGGGGGGGCAAGGCTCGAAAGGCTACACCTTC
CAWRTRGGQGSKGYTF
>-|-|TRBV5-1|TRBJ2-1
TGCGCCAGCAGCTTGGAGTATGACACCCTCTACAATGAGCAGTTCTTC
CASSLEYDTLYNEQFF
>once|TRBD1|TRBV5-1|TRBJ2-7
TGCGCCAGCAGCCCTTCGGGACAGGGCTACGAGCAGTACTTC
CASSPSGQGYEQYF
>-|-|TRBV6-5|TRBJ2-5
TGTGCCTCTCGGGGTAGCTCGGGGGAGACCCAGTACTTC
CASRGSSGETQYF
>-|-|TRBV19|TRBJ2-5
TGTGCCAGTAGTATGGGAGATATACAAGAGACCCAGTACTTC
CASSMGDIQETQYF
>few|TRBD1|TRBV5-1|TRBJ2-2
TGCGCCAGCATCGAGGGGGCCGCGAACACCGGGGAGCTGTTTTTT
CASIEGAANTGELFF
>-|-|TRBV19|TRBJ1-2
TGTGCCAGTCACCGACAGGATCCCTATGGCTACACCTTC
CASHRQDPYGYTF
>-|-|TRBV6-1|TRBJ2-3
TGTGCCAGCAGTGAACTGGGGACTAGCACAGATACGCAGTATTTT
CASSELGTSTDTQYF
>-|-|TRBV30|TRBJ1-2
TGTGCCTGGAGTGTCACCCTTAGTGGCTACACCTTC
CAWSVTLSGYTF
>once|-|TRBV18|TRBJ2-7
TGTGCCAGCTCACCACCGGACAGAAACGAGCAGTACTTC
CASSPPDRNEQYF
>-|TRBD1|TRBV7-9|TRBJ2-2
TGTGCCAGCAGCACAGCCGGGACCTCAGGGGGCCTTAACACCGGGGAGCTGTTTTTT
CASSTAGTSGGLNTGELFF
>-|-|TRBV5-8|TRBJ2-7
TGTGCCAGCAGCTTGGGGCAGTTGATCCTTCACTCCTACGAGCAGTACTTC
CASSLGQLILHSYEQYF
>-|-|TRBV19|TRBJ1-5
TGTGCCAGTAGTATTTGGGCCAATCAGCCCCAGCATTTT
CASSIWANQPQHF
>-|TRBD2|TRBV19|TRBJ2-1
TGTGCCAGTTCCTCCTGGACGCGGGGGAATGAGCAGTTCTTC
CASSSWTRGNEQFF
>-|-|TRBV7-6|TRBJ2-7
TGTGCCAGCAGCCCGCTCAGTTCCTCCTACGAGCAGTACTTC
CASSPLSSSYEQYF
>few|TRBD1|TRBV11-2|TRBJ2-7
TGTGCCAGCAGCTTCGGGACAGACCTCTACGAGCAGTACTTC
CASSFGTDLYEQYF
>-|-|TRBV7-9|TRBJ2-1
TGTGCCAGCAGCAGCCCTTACAATGAGCAGTTCTTC
CASSSPYNEQFF
>-|TRBD2|TRBV7-9|TRBJ2-1
TGTGCCAGCAGTACTATAGCGGGGCTTTCCTACAATGAGCAGTTCTTC
CASSTIAGLSYNEQFF
>-|TRBD1|TRBV19|TRBJ1-2
TGTGCCAGTAGTATAGGGGACAGGGGGCTAGAGGGCTACACCTTC
CASSIGDRGLEGYTF
>-|-|TRBV21-1|TRBJ2-7
TGTGCCAGCAGCAGGTCCGGGAGGGCCTGTTACGAGCAGTACTTC
CASSRSGRACYEQYF
>-|TRBD1|TRBV30|TRBJ2-7
TGTGCCTGGAGTGGGGAGACAGGGGTCCCCTACGAGCAGTACTTC
CAWSGETGVPYEQYF
>-|TRBD2|TRBV18|TRBJ2-4
TGTGCCAGCTCACCCAAATTCGGGGGGGACATTCAGTACTTC
CASSPKFGGDIQYF
>-|-|TRBV6-6|TRBJ1-1
TGTGCCAGCCTAGACAGGTCCTACCGGAACACTGAAGCTTTCTTT
CASLDRSYRNTEAFF
>-|-|TRBV27|TRBJ1-2
TGTGCCAGCAGTTTATTGGCCAGTAACTATGGCTACACCTTC
CASSLLASNYGYTF
>-|TRBD1|TRBV5-4|TRBJ1-3
TGTGCCAGCAGCCTCGGGACAGGGGGCGCCGGAAACACCATATATTTT
CASSLGTGGAGNTIYF
>-|TRBD2|TRBV6-5|TRBJ2-3
TGTGCCAGCAGAGGACTAGCGGGGGGGTTAGATACGCAGTATTTT
CASRGLAGGLDTQYF
>-|TRBD2|TRBV7-3|TRBJ2-1
TGTGCCAGCAGCTTAAAGGGACTAGCGGGAGCAATGGGTGAGCAGTTCTTC
CASSLKGLAGAMGEQFF
>-|TRBD1|TRBV6-5|TRBJ1-6
TGTGCCAGCACCCGACAGGGCGCCTATAATTCACCCCTCCACTTT
CASTRQGAYNSPLHF
>-|TRBD2|TRBV13|TRBJ2-2
TGTGCCAGCAGCTCCCGGACTAGCGGGAGCGACACCGGGGAGCTGTTTTTT
CASSSRTSGSDTGELFF
>-|TRBD2|TRBV19|TRBJ2-7
TGTGCCAGTAGTATAAGAGCGGGGGGGAGCAAGTACGAGCAGTACTTC
CASSIRAGGSKYEQYF
>-|-|TRBV28|TRBJ2-5
TGTGCCAGCAGTTATCCGGGACACTTCTTGTGGGAGCAGTACTTC
CASSYPGHFLWEQYF
>-|-|TRBV21-1|TRBJ2-3
TGTGCCAGCAGCAAAGCATCTGGGACGACAGGGGGCAAGCCAGATACGCAGTATTTT
CASSKASGTTGGKPDTQYF
>-|-|TRBV14|TRBJ2-1
TGTGCCAGCAGCCAATTTCTAGCGAGCTCCTACAATGAGCAGTTCTTC
CASSQFLASSYNEQFF
>-|-|TRBV2|TRBJ2-1
TGTGCCAGCAGTGAACGGGGAATCCACAATGAGCAGTTCTTC
CASSERGIHNEQFF
>-|-|TRBV11-3|TRBJ2-3
TGTGCCAGCAGCTTAGGAGAGGGAACAGATACGCAGTATTTT
CASSLGEGTDTQYF
>-|-|TRBV5-4|TRBJ2-5
TGTGCCAGCAGCCCGTCGGGGGAAGGGTCTTCGGAGACCCAGTACTTC
CASSPSGEGSSETQYF
>-|-|TRBV7-2|TRBJ2-5
TGTGCCAGCAGCTTAGGAGGTCAAGAGACCCAGTACTTC
CASSLGGQETQYF
>-|TRBD1|TRBV29-1|TRBJ2-1
TGCAGCGGGGCCGGGACAGGGAGGAATGAGCAGTTCTTC
CSGAGTGRNEQFF
>once|-|TRBV7-9|TRBJ1-1
TGTGCCAGCAGCTTAGGAGTTTCTGAAGCTTTCTTT
CASSLGVSEAFF
>once|-|TRBV6-1|TRBJ1-5
TGTGCCAGCAGTGAAGGACAGAGCAATCAGCCCCAGCATTTT
CASSEGQSNQPQHF
>-|TRBD2|TRBV13|TRBJ2-5
TGTGCCAGCAGCTTCGGAACTAGCGGGAGGGGTGGAGAGACCCAGTACTTC
CASSFGTSGRGGETQYF
>-|-|TRBV9|TRBJ2-1
TGTGCCAGCAGCGTAGCGGGGTCGCAAGATGAGCAGTTCTTC
CASSVAGSQDEQFF
>few|TRBD2|TRBV9|TRBJ2-3
TGTGCCAGCAGCGTAGGGGGACTAGCGGCCGCCACAGATACGCAGTATTTT
CASSVGGLAAATDTQYF
>-|TRBD2|TRBV19|TRBJ2-7
TGTGCCAGTACCCCAAGGGCGGGGGGCTACGAGCAGTACTTC
CASTPRAGGYEQYF
>-|TRBD2|TRBV20-1|TRBJ2-7
TGCAGTGCAAGGACTAGCCACGAGCAGTACTTC
CSARTSHEQYF
>-|-|TRBV4-2|TRBJ2-7
TGTGCCAGCAGCCAAGCAGGCGTCGGCTACGAGCAGTACTTC
CASSQAGVGYEQYF
>-|-|TRBV6-5|TRBJ1-2
TGTGCCAGCAGTTACACTGATAACTATGGCTACACCTTC
CASSYTDNYGYTF
>few|TRBD1|TRBV6-5|TRBJ1-2
TGTGCCAGCCGGATCCCGGGACAGGGCTATGGCTACACCTTC
CASRIPGQGYGYTF
>-|-|TRBV19|TRBJ2-1
TGTGCCAGTACCCCAGCGATAAGCTCCTACAATGAGCAGTTCTTC
CASTPAISSYNEQFF
>-|TRBD2|TRBV7-9|TRBJ2-5
TGTTCCAGCAGCTCGTCCGGGACTAGCGAAGAGACCCAGTACTTC
CSSSSSGTSEETQYF
>-|TRBD2|TRBV9|TRBJ2-1
TGTGCCAGCAGGCTTGCCGGGACTAGCGGGAGTCATGAGCAGTTCTTC
CASRLAGTSGSHEQFF